This T cell receptor (beta chain) was captured by sequencing in a study of blood T cell repertoires in COVID-19. Looking at the study overall: The United States, Italy and Spain supplied acute and convalescent COVID-19 samples. PBMCs, B-cell-depleted T cells, or T cells provided the cDNA or gDNA that made up the material.

In the original processing: The authors estimated nucleated cell counts from reference gene primer amplification. Sequencing was performed with immunoSEQ multiplex PCR; in TCRdb, only in-frame clones are kept and a portion is missing. Clone size and V and J calls were adopted from that table, with D and trimming inferred from the DNA. Among fewer than 250,000 clones, around 82% were seen once, and the ten largest hold around 2.5%. Trimming stripped 2 bases from V and 5 bases from J, with 9 bases between. This CDR3 is built from 13 residues. This sequence originates from a woman between 35 and 50 years old with active or convalescent COVID-19. The sequenced sample was peripheral blood. J is TRBJ1-1 and V is TRBV12-3 or TRBV12-4; possibly TRBD1 for D (5 bases). The CDR3 DNA sequence: TGTGCCAGCAGTTTACTCCAGGGTACTGAAGCTTTCTTT. Protein: CASSLLQGTEAFF.